The clone carrying this T cell receptor (beta chain) has a handful of counts. Its antigen is not identified. It was with 60 Vbeta and 13 Jbeta primers that the PCR ran. Measured with immunoSEQ multiplex PCR; TCRdb has only the in-frame clones, and not every one. The profile covers roughly 81,000 clones, with more than 60% appearing a single time and roughly 2% taken by the ten largest. The data stem from a study of cytomegalovirus exposure and HLA in healthy donors. Findings and caveats of the study: The likely explanation for a cluster of highly shared sequence variants was sequencing artifact.

This CDR3 is built from 15 residues. The J segment lost 3 bases and the V segment lost 1 base, leaving 4 bases of the junction unmatched. Germline CDR1 is MGHRA and CDR2 is YSYEKL. Sequencing was done on a sample of PBMCs. This sequence originates from a boy between 10 and 17 years old in good health and CMV-seronegative. The chain employs TRBV4-1 and TRBJ1-2; TRBD1 matches at 8 bases. In DNA, the CDR3 is TGCGCCAGCAGCCAAGCCCAGGGGGCTCACTATGGCTACACCTTC. Translating it yields CASSQAQGAHYGYTF.